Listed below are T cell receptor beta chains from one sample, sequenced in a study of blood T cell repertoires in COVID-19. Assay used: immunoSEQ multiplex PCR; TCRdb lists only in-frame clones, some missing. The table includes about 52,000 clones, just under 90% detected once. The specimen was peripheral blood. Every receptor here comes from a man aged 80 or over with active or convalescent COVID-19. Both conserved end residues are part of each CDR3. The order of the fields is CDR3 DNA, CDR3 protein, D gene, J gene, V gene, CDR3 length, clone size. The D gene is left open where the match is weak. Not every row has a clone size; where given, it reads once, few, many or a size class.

CDR3nt: TGCGCCAGCAGCTCGACAGGGGGTTGGACTGAAGCTTTCTTT
CDR3aa: CASSSTGGWTEAFF
d_gene: TRBD1
j_gene: TRBJ1-1
v_gene: TRBV5-1
len: 14
abundance: NA

CDR3nt: TGCGCCAGCAGCCAAGCGGAGGGGGCCACAGATACGCAGTATTTT
CDR3aa: CASSQAEGATDTQYF
d_gene: NA
j_gene: TRBJ2-3
v_gene: TRBV4-3
len: 15
abundance: NA

CDR3nt: TGTGCCAGCGATGACAGGGGGCGTAACACCGGGGAGCTGTTTTTT
CDR3aa: CASDDRGRNTGELFF
d_gene: TRBD1
j_gene: TRBJ2-2
v_gene: TRBV6-6
len: 15
abundance: NA

CDR3nt: TGCGCCAGCAGCCTAGCGGGAGGTTTAAGCAGAGAGACCCAGTACTTC
CDR3aa: CASSLAGGLSRETQYF
d_gene: TRBD2
j_gene: TRBJ2-5
v_gene: TRBV5-1
len: 16
abundance: NA

CDR3nt: TGTGCCAGCAGTCTAGCGGGGGACAATGAGCAGTTCTTC
CDR3aa: CASSLAGDNEQFF
d_gene: TRBD2
j_gene: TRBJ2-1
v_gene: TRBV2
len: 13
abundance: NA

CDR3nt: TGTGCCAGCAGCCTGGGAATACAGGTCGAGCAGTACTTC
CDR3aa: CASSLGIQVEQYF
d_gene: NA
j_gene: TRBJ2-7
v_gene: TRBV5-6
len: 13
abundance: NA

CDR3nt: TGTGCCAGCAGTCGGGACACGGAGGAACCCCTCCACTTT
CDR3aa: CASSRDTEEPLHF
d_gene: NA
j_gene: TRBJ1-6
v_gene: TRBV5-8
len: 13
abundance: once

CDR3nt: TGCGCCAGCAGCCAAGGGGTCCGGGGGGCGATTGATTCACCCCTCCACTTT
CDR3aa: CASSQGVRGAIDSPLHF
d_gene: NA
j_gene: TRBJ1-6
v_gene: TRBV4-1
len: 17
abundance: NA

CDR3nt: TGTGCCAGTAGTATAGGAGCGGGGGGCAGAGGGGAGCAGTTCTTC
CDR3aa: CASSIGAGGRGEQFF
d_gene: TRBD2
j_gene: TRBJ2-1
v_gene: TRBV19
len: 15
abundance: NA

CDR3nt: TGTGCCAGCAGCTCCTGGACAGGGAGTGAAAAACTGTTTTTT
CDR3aa: CASSSWTGSEKLFF
d_gene: TRBD1
j_gene: TRBJ1-4
v_gene: TRBV5-4
len: 14
abundance: NA

CDR3nt: TGTGCCAGCAGCCTCGGGACAAGCTTCCAAGAGACCCAGTACTTC
CDR3aa: CASSLGTSFQETQYF
d_gene: NA
j_gene: TRBJ2-5
v_gene: TRBV3-1/TRBV3-2
len: 15
abundance: NA

CDR3nt: TGTGCCAGCACCGTGAGACAGGGGGTCTACGAGCAGTACTTC
CDR3aa: CASTVRQGVYEQYF
d_gene: TRBD1
j_gene: TRBJ2-7
v_gene: TRBV5-6
len: 14
abundance: NA

CDR3nt: TGTGCCAGCAGCCAGGGGGCCAGGAACACTGAAGCTTTCTTT
CDR3aa: CASSQGARNTEAFF
d_gene: TRBD1
j_gene: TRBJ1-1
v_gene: TRBV28
len: 14
abundance: NA

CDR3nt: TGCGCCAGCAGCTTCGCTAGCGGGGTCGGCGGCACCGGGGAGCTGTTTTTT
CDR3aa: CASSFASGVGGTGELFF
d_gene: TRBD2
j_gene: TRBJ2-2
v_gene: TRBV5-1
len: 17
abundance: once

CDR3nt: TGTGCCAGCAGCGCTCGGGGGGATAACACCGGGGAGCTGTTTTTT
CDR3aa: CASSARGDNTGELFF
d_gene: TRBD2
j_gene: TRBJ2-2
v_gene: TRBV9
len: 15
abundance: NA

CDR3nt: TGTGCCAGCAGCTTAGACGGAACAGCCAGTTCGGCTGAAGCTTTCTTT
CDR3aa: CASSLDGTASSAEAFF
d_gene: NA
j_gene: TRBJ1-1
v_gene: TRBV7-9
len: 16
abundance: NA

CDR3nt: TGTGCCAGCAGCCAGACAGGTCCGAACACCGGGGAGCTGTTTTTT
CDR3aa: CASSQTGPNTGELFF
d_gene: NA
j_gene: TRBJ2-2
v_gene: TRBV28
len: 15
abundance: NA

CDR3nt: TGTGCCAGCAGCTTATCTTGGGCGGGTGGCTACACCTTC
CDR3aa: CASSLSWAGGYTF
d_gene: NA
j_gene: TRBJ1-2
v_gene: TRBV11-2
len: 13
abundance: NA